The present entry profiles one TCR beta chain with its context. Ten or more counts support this clonotype. Its antigen is not yet known. No quality values exist for individual bases; no much larger clone is one base distant. Interpreted using the paper, the time point label stands for: patch test 1, 2 weeks after DPC sensitization. According to the study, the label for this sample's treatment or condition signals: therapeutic diphenylcyclopropenone sensitization with weekly scalp DPC. Blood at each patch-test visit was drawn before the patch test was applied. Patients were considered eligible if aged 18 to 70, diagnosed with alopecia and deemed suitable for DPC therapy, and patients were excluded if pregnant. Unfractionated whole blood was collected in Tempus Blood RNA tubes, and total RNA was extracted from that blood. As encoded in the germline V gene, CDR1 is KGHDR while CDR2 is SFDVKD. V loses 1 base of germline sequence and J loses 6 bases, and the interval between the two ends is 6 bases. The CDR3 goes from the cysteine to the phenylalanine over 13 residues. CDR3 DNA is the only sequence kept; it has 39 bases, read in frame from the first base.

The data were taken from a study of human T cells and chemical hapten exposure (dated by TCRdb to 2020 to 2023). Broadly, across the study: For sensitization, 2% DPC in acetone was applied to a roughly 2 cm by roughly 2 cm area of upper inner arm skin. The patient cohort, mostly female, included alopecia areata with under or over 50% scalp involvement, alopecia totalis and alopecia universalis. Libraries were pooled for sequencing, and per-sample TCR yields varied mainly because of small differences in library volumes within the pool. Patch tests used Finn chambers with 0.01% DPC on the upper back, scored after 6 days by International Contact Dermatitis Research Group standards. Blood samples were taken from patients before sensitization (week 0) and at 2, 6 and about 24 weeks after DPC sensitization. Throughout the approximately 23-week study period, patients were also given weekly therapeutic DPC doses on the scalp. This study followed changes in the peripheral blood TCR repertoire in vivo during primary and secondary sensitization of alopecia patients to the hapten diphenylcyclopropenone (DPC). Around 29 alopecia patients provided blood for TCR sequencing at one to four time points (pre-sensitization, 2, 6 and 24 weeks).

The method was RACE. Sequencing took place on a NextSeq 500. Library preparation attached unique molecular identifiers to individual cDNA molecules for quantitative, reproducible TCR counting. Both TCR alpha and TCR beta chains were sequenced from each blood RNA sample. Per the source publication's procedure: The median number of TCRs per sample was over 85,000, ranging from roughly 23,224 to 690,600. The Decombinator software suite was used to annotate V, J and CDR3 in the TCR reads. Every sample was subsampled to the same number of TCRs (28,000) for the PS versus PT1 abundance plots. TCRs were defined as expanded if absent before sensitization and observed at least eight times at the 2-week time point. In TCRdb, the public reads were trimmed at Q25 with fastp and aligned with MiXCR, with productive beta chains retained. Under each unique CDR3 protein, matching rows form one entry showing the most common genes and DNA. The V and J calls reflect TCRdb's pipeline rather than the authors' work. The sample table holds more than 95,000 distinct CDR3 sequences, of which 9.5% to 13% were seen once. The ten largest clones capture around 1.4% of the sample.

Overall study outcomes, separate from this receptor: DPC sensitization did not change the number of TCRs with a frequency above 1 in 1000, and there was no evidence of changes in global repertoire structure. After repeated subsampling, the strength of the expansion versus patch-test correlation and the threshold at which it became significant changed. Because every patient had alopecia, a presumed autoimmune disease, the patients' immune response might differ from that of healthy individuals. The number of PT1 expanded TCRs positively correlated with patch test score, significant at thresholds 8, 16 and 32 but not 4. Expanded TCRs formed significantly more large CDR3 similarity clusters than pre-sensitization or healthy control sets, consistent with antigen-driven responses.

This clonotype originated in a woman between 45 and 65 years old with alopecia areata. Some clones in this sample may be carry-over from other donors' samples. The input for sequencing was whole blood, taken in connection with sensitization to the hapten diphenylcyclopropenone (DPC). Rearrangement joined TRBV24-1 to TRBJ1-5; the D segment cannot be called with confidence. The nucleotides read TGTGCCACCAGTGATTTTCGGGCTCAGCCCCAGCATTTT. Translated, this is CATSDFRAQPQHF.